This T cell receptor beta chain was documented in a study of T cells in Graves' hyperthyroidism and ophthalmopathy. On the study more broadly: Peripheral blood draws took place at initial diagnosis, ahead of any treatment.

The CDR3 contains 12 residues. Trimming left V 6 bases short and J 0 bases short, with 6 bases between. Germline-derived CDR1 and CDR2 are MNHNS and SASEGT. This clonotype was observed many times. RNA transcripts were the template for amplifying TCR beta CDR3 regions. Initially, a first-round RT-PCR of the TCR CDR3 employed the HTBI primer set. MiXCR, run by TCRdb on the multiplex PCR reads, gives a single entry per CDR3 protein. The sample records 400,000 to 550,000 distinct CDR3 sequences, 13% to 15% being singletons. Diagnosis of hyperthyroidism was new in patients aged 18 to 65, and its duration was under 2 months.

This chain connects TRBV6-1 to TRBJ2-7, with D perhaps matching TRBD2 (6 bases). Input material: blood. The sequence was collected from a woman between 18 and 29 years old with Graves' hyperthyroidism. The CDR3 bases are TGTGCCAGCAGGACTAGCTCCTACGAGCAGTACTTC. The encoded protein is CASRTSSYEQYF.